This TCR beta chain was sequenced for a study of Ad26.COV2.S vaccination and SARS-CoV-2 variants. Study details: The donor belonged to the COV1001 Ad26.COV2.S trial arm.

Germline CDR1 is WNHNN and CDR2 is SYGVQD (reference sequence). The CDR3 sequence is 12 residues long. The V end lost 5 bases, the J end lost 5 bases, and 6 bases lay between the germline ends. Treatment here: 15 to 20 received Ad26.COV2.S at low or high dose, single or two shots; about 5 received placebo; per-sample allocation not given. Specimens were obtained on day 63 following the first vaccine or placebo injection. Clones were read by immunoSEQ multiplex PCR, and TCRdb kept only the in-frame ones, dropping some. This table holds around 250,000 clones, roughly 89% found once. The TCR comes from a person between 18 and 65 years old who received the Ad26.COV2.S COVID-19 vaccine or a placebo. The source material was peripheral blood, sampled in a trial of Ad26.COV2.S vaccine versus placebo. The chain is built from TRBV10-1 and TRBJ1-4; D unresolved. The CDR3 DNA is TGCGCCAGCAGTAAGAGAAATGAAAAACTGTTTTTT. Translating gives CASSKRNEKLFF.